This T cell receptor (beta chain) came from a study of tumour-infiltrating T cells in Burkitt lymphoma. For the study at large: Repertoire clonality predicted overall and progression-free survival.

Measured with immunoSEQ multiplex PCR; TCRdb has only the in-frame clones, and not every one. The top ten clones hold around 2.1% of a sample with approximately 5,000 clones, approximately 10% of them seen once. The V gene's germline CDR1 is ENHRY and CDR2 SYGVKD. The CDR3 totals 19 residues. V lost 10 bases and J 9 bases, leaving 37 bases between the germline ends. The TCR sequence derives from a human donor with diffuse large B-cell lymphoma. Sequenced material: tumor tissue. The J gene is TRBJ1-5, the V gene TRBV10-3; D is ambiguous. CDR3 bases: TGTGCCACCGAACGCGGTGCCGGTGGGTATAGCAATACCGGATGGCCCCAGCATTTT. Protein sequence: CATERGAGGYSNTGWPQHF.